This T cell receptor beta chain was sequenced for a study of T cell repertoires in cytomegalovirus infection. In the study overall: CMV infection together with matching HLA type was indicated by public TCR beta signatures.

Note on this clonotype: What it recognizes is unknown.

The CDR3 length is 18 residues. Germline loops: CDR1 MGHRA, CDR2 YSYEKL. Trimming took 6 bases from V and 4 from J, leaving 28 bases between them. TCRdb re-called the reads through MiXCR, storing one row per CDR3 protein. The table shows around 900,000 distinct CDR3 sequences, with roughly 30% occurring only once. General study results and limits: Across the ex vivo response, the dominant clonotypes were HLA-C-restricted CMV-specific TCR beta clonotypes.

This TCR derives from a human donor in good health (CMV status not recorded). Some clones in this sample may be carry-over from other donors' samples. The chain uses TRBV4-1 and TRBJ2-7, with D perhaps TRBD1 or TRBD2 (5 bases each). Here the sequenced sample was cultured CD8+ T cells from PBMCs, taken from culture after CMV antigen stimulation. CDR3 bases: TGCGCCAGCAGTCCAGAGTATACCGAGGGACGTTACGATTACGAGCAGTACGTC. Translating it yields CASSPEYTEGRYDYEQYV.